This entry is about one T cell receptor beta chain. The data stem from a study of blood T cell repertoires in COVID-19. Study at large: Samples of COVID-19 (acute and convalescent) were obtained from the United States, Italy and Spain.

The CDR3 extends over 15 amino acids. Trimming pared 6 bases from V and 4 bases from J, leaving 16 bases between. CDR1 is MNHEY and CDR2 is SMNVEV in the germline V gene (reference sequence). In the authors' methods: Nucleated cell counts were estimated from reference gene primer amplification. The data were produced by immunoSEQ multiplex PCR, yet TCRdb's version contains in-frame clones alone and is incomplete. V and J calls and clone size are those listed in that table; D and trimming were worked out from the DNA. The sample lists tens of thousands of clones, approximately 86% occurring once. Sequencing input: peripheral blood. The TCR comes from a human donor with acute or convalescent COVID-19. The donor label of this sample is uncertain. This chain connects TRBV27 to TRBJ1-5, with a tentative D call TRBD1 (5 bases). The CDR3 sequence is CASSDLGGGNQPQHF. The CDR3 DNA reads TGTGCCAGCAGCGACCTTGGGGGGGGGAATCAGCCCCAGCATTTT.